This T cell receptor beta chain was sequenced in a study of shared clonotypes between healthy human individuals. Study results and limitations: Investigators collected only blood, and repertoires in tissues likely differ. Sharing across a few donors was seen in approximately 5.2% of naive CD4 clonotypes.

The CDR3 is 17 residues long. Naive CD8 cells lacked CD45RO, underwent positive selection for CCR7 and left out terminally differentiated effector memory CD45RA+ cells. Comments on this clone: The target antigen is unknown.

Sequencing used immunoSEQ multiplex PCR; TCRdb keeps in-frame clones, though not all of them. This sample yields about 2.1 million clones, of which 93% are seen a single time; more than 1.5% belongs to the top ten. This chain connects TRBV21-1 to TRBJ2-7; the table's D gene call, TRBD2, was not cross checked with the DNA. TRBV21-1 corresponds to a pseudogene. Sequenced: naive CD8+ T cells from PBMCs. The TCR comes from a man aged 18-30 years in good health. Some clones in this sample may be carry-over from other donors' samples. Here the CDR3 DNA reads TGTGCCAGCAGCAAAGTATGGAGGGAGCAGGCAGGCTACGAGCAGTACTTC. The encoded protein is CASSKVWREQAGYEQYF.